This T cell receptor beta chain emerged from a study of blood T cells in healthy people across ages. For the second PCR, which ran for roughly 7 to 11 cycles, a sample-barcoded 5' primer and a J-beta primer mix were used. Each cDNA was tagged by a template-switch adaptor containing 12 random nucleotides. Each CDR3 protein gets one entry after TCRdb re-called the 5' RACE reads with MiXCR. Of approximately 400,000 distinct CDR3 sequences in the sample, about 49% were seen once. This CDR3 is 14 amino acids long. V shed 8 bases and J shed 6 bases, with 17 bases lying between them. The germline V gene encodes CDR1 MNHEY and CDR2 SMNVEV (reference sequence). Study-level results: Unknown CMV status may confound age-related changes in expanded clones.

As to this clonotype: Its antigen is undetermined.

The chain carries TRBV27 and TRBJ2-1, with D possibly being TRBD1 (5 bases). Material: blood. The TCR comes from a man aged 60-69 years in good health. Written as DNA, the CDR3 is TGTGCCAGCTGGAGCAGGGCCGTAGGCAATGAGCAGTTCTTC. Protein sequence: CASWSRAVGNEQFF.